The 15 T cell receptor beta chains below come from one sample, sequenced in a study of T-cell memory formation after mild COVID-19. TCRdb reprocessed the 5' RACE reads via MiXCR and lists one record per CDR3 protein. The profile covers about 170,000 distinct CDR3 sequences, with under 15% appearing a single time and approximately 3.3% taken by the ten largest. What was sequenced was PBMCs or a T cell subset sorted from them (not recorded which). Receptor source: a man aged 18 to 29 who had mild COVID-19 (a few samples of this study predate the infection). Cell type and time point are not known.

J is TRBJ1-2 and V is TRBV5-1, with 11 bases aligning to TRBD1. V dropped 0 bases and J dropped 5; count of bases not matched to a gene: 18. CDR3 size: 20 residues. Germline-derived CDR1 and CDR2 are SGHRS and YFSETQ. The CDR3 is CASSLGRRRVGQGAEYGYTF. CDR3 DNA: TGCGCCAGCAGCTTGGGCCGGCGGCGCGTCGGACAGGGGGCGGAATATGGCTACACCTTC.

This clonotype came up many times. The V gene is TRBV5-1, the J gene TRBJ2-3, with 11 bases identical to TRBD2. The CDR3 sequence is 17 residues long. The trim removed 2 bases at V and 1 base at J, leaving 6 bases unmatched. The germline V gene has CDR1 SGHRS and CDR2 YFSETQ. The CDR3 loop reads CASSFLAGGAGTDTQYF. In DNA, the CDR3 is TGCGCCAGCAGCTTCCTAGCGGGGGGCGCCGGCACAGATACGCAGTATTTT.

This clonotype was recorded a few times. J is TRBJ2-2 and V is TRBV7-2, with 7 positions matching TRBD1. After removal of 4 bases from V and 3 bases from J, the junction contained 5 bases not matched to a gene. This CDR3 comprises 15 residues. The germline gives CDR1 SGHTA, CDR2 FQGNSA. CDR3 bases: TGTGCCAGCAGCTCAAGACAGGGATACACCGGGGAGCTGTTTTTT. This translates into CASSSRQGYTGELFF.

This clonotype has only a few counts. The rearrangement uses TRBV7-2 and TRBJ2-7, with a weak D call TRBD2 (6 bases). The germline V and J ends were trimmed by 4 bases and 3 bases, with 13 bases remaining between them. This CDR3 is built from 14 residues. Germline CDR1 is SGHTA and CDR2 is FQGNSA. The CDR3 spells CASSSRTIGYEQYF. CDR3 bases: TGTGCCAGCAGCTCCCGGACTATCGGCTACGAGCAGTACTTC.

The J gene is TRBJ1-5, the V gene TRBV6-4, with D perhaps matching TRBD1 (5 bases). The CDR3 spans 13 residues. V shed 4 bases and J shed 7 bases, with 11 bases lying between them. CDR1 is MRHNA, CDR2 SNTAGT, per germline. The CDR3 DNA follows: TGTGCCAGCAGTGCTCAGGGTGGCCAGCCCCAGCATTTT. This encodes CASSAQGGQPQHF.

A few counts support this clonotype. In DNA, the CDR3 is TGTGCCAGCAGCTTAGCGATTTTGGCGGGGGGGCTCTTTTTTGAGCAGTTCTTC. Amino acid sequence: CASSLAILAGGLFFEQFF. The V and J genes are TRBV7-2 and TRBJ2-1; 9 nucleotides match TRBD2. From germline, CDR1 is SGHTA and CDR2 FQGNSA. Trimming took 0 bases from V and 9 from J; bases not matched to a gene: 15. The CDR3 is 18 amino acids.

The J gene is TRBJ1-1, the V gene TRBV7-9, with unresolved D. V lost 6 bases and J lost 3, with 11 bases in between. CDR1 is SEHNR, CDR2 FQNEAQ, per germline (reference sequence). The CDR3 runs to 13 residues. This chain's CDR3 is CASRGAAHTEAFF. The CDR3 nucleotides are TGTGCCAGCAGAGGAGCAGCTCACACTGAAGCTTTCTTT.

J is TRBJ2-5 and V is TRBV18; no definite D call. Trimming cost V 3 bases and J 5 bases, with 16 bases left between them. CDR1 and CDR2 (germline): KGHSH, LQKENI. The CDR3 covers 15 residues. CDR3: CASSPRTGSTETQYF. The CDR3 coding sequence is TGTGCCAGCTCACCCAGGACCGGATCAACGGAGACCCAGTACTTC.

The chain is built from TRBV5-6 and TRBJ1-5; 8 bases fit TRBD1. The germline V gene encodes CDR1 SGHDT and CDR2 YYEEEE. The CDR3 covers 14 residues. The ends lost 4 bases at V and 6 bases at J; junction bases unmatched: 6. This chain's CDR3 is CASSPGQGTQPQHF. The CDR3 DNA reads TGTGCCAGCAGCCCCGGACAGGGCACTCAGCCCCAGCATTTT.

This clonotype was recorded a few times. The rearrangement joins TRBV7-8 to TRBJ2-1, with a weak D call TRBD1 (6 bases). Trimming stripped 3 bases from V and 2 bases from J, with 11 bases between. The CDR3 consists of 15 residues. Germline values: CDR1 SGHVS, CDR2 FQNEAQ. The CDR3: CASSFGRGTYNEQFF. The CDR3 DNA follows: TGTGCCAGCAGCTTTGGCAGGGGAACCTACAATGAGCAGTTCTTC. The entire variable domain, with the rest obtained from reference TRBV7-8 and TRBJ2-1, is as follows: GAGVSQSPRYKVAKRGQDVALRCDPISGHVSLFWYQQALGQGPEFLTYFQNEAQLDKSGLPSDRFFAERPEGSVSTLKIQRTQQEDSAVYLCASSFGRGTYNEQFFGPGTRLTVL.

The V call is TRBV7-8, the J call TRBJ1-5; D unclear. Looked up from germline, CDR1 is SGHVS and CDR2 is FQNEAQ. V was cut by 2 bases and J by 1 base, with 6 bases left in between. The CDR3 totals 14 residues. CDR3 residues: CASSLMGSNQPQHF. The CDR3 region has the DNA TGTGCCAGCAGCTTAATGGGCAGCAATCAGCCCCAGCATTTT. The full variable domain, its missing parts supplied by reference TRBV7-8 and TRBJ1-5, is GAGVSQSPRYKVAKRGQDVALRCDPISGHVSLFWYQQALGQGPEFLTYFQNEAQLDKSGLPSDRFFAERPEGSVSTLKIQRTQQEDSAVYLCASSLMGSNQPQHFGDGTRLSIL.

The chain joins TRBV2 to TRBJ1-4, with TRBD1 as a possible D gene (5 bases). The V end was cut by 7 bases, the J end by 7 bases, with 13 bases between. This CDR3 has 13 residues. Germline loops: CDR1 SNHLY, CDR2 FYNNEI. DNA of the CDR3: TGTGCCAGCATGAGGGGATCTGGTGAAAAACTGTTTTTT. This codes for CASMRGSGEKLFF.

This clonotype was found many times. The rearrangement links TRBV20-1 to TRBJ2-3, with 12 bases aligning to TRBD2. Germline CDR1 reads DFQATT; CDR2 reads SNEGSKA (reference sequence). This CDR3 spans 15 amino acids. V trimming: 5 bases; J trimming: 2 bases; junction bases outside the gene matches: 5. The CDR3 DNA is TGCAGTGCTTCACGGACTAGCGGGGCCACAGATACGCAGTATTTT. Translation gives CSASRTSGATDTQYF.

V and J are TRBV28 and TRBJ2-3; 8 bases align to TRBD2. This CDR3 is 14 amino acids long. Germline V gene data show CDR1 as MDHEN and CDR2 as SYDVKM. After removal of 6 bases from V and 6 bases from J, the junction contained 8 bases not matched to a gene. CDR3: CASREAGEADTQYF. The CDR3 DNA follows: TGTGCCAGCAGAGAAGCGGGAGAGGCGGATACGCAGTATTTT. Full variable domain (missing parts from reference TRBV28 and TRBJ2-3): DVKVTQSSRYLVKRTGEKVFLECVQDMDHENMFWYRQDPGLGLRLIYFSYDVKMKEKGDIPEGYSVSREKKERFSLILESASTNQTSMYLCASREAGEADTQYFGPGTRLTVL.

This chain joins TRBV7-9 and TRBJ2-7; TRBD1 matches at 7 bases. This CDR3 has 15 residues. With V trimmed by 0 bases and J by 1 base, 3 bases remained unmatched. Germline assignment: CDR1 SEHNR and CDR2 FQNEAQ (reference sequence). The CDR3: CASSLARDRSYEQYF. In DNA, the CDR3 is TGTGCCAGCAGCTTAGCCCGGGACAGATCCTACGAGCAGTACTTC.